This T cell receptor (beta chain) was sequenced during a study of blood T cell repertoires in COVID-19. Clones were sequenced by immunoSEQ multiplex PCR, and TCRdb holds only the in-frame ones, with some missing. The sample shows roughly 130,000 clones, less than 85% of them seen only once. Germline-derived CDR1 and CDR2 are SGHTA and FQGTGA. V gave up 5 bases and J gave up 8 bases; unmatched junction bases: 14. The CDR3 totals 15 residues. The sequenced sample consisted of peripheral blood. The V gene is TRBV7-3, the J gene TRBJ1-2; 7 nucleotides agree with TRBD1. The source is a woman aged 55-69 years with acute or convalescent COVID-19. The CDR3: CASSPQNTGDQGYTF. DNA for the CDR3: TGTGCCAGCAGCCCACAGAACACAGGGGATCAGGGCTACACCTTC.